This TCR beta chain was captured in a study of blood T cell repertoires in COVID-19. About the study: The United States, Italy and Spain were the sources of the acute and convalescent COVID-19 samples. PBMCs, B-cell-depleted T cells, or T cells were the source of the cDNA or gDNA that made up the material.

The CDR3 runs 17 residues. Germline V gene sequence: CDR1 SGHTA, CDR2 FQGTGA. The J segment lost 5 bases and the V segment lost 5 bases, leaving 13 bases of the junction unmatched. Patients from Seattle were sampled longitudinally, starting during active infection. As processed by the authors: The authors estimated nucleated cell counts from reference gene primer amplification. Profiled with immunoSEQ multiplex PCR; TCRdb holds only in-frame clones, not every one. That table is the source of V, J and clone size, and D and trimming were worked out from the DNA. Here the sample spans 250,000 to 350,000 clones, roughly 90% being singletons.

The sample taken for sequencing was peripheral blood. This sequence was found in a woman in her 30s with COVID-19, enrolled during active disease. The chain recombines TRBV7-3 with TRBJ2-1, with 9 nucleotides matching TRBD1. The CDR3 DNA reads TGTGCCAGCAGCACCAAGGGGCGGGGACAGGGTGACAATGAGCAGTTCTTC. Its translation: CASSTKGRGQGDNEQFF.